The T cell receptor (beta chain) described here comes from a study of blood T cell repertoires in COVID-19 (dated by TCRdb to the early 2020s). Context from the whole study: Samples covering the acute and convalescent phases of COVID-19 were provided by collaborators in the United States, Italy and Spain. The material from the prospective study consisted of cDNA or gDNA derived from T cells, B-cell-depleted T cells, or PBMCs. Where HLA class I and class II types were available, the types were taken from metadata supplied by the sample provider, not from assay-based typing. The repertoires were released in a freely available public database meant as a resource for research on the immune response to SARS-CoV-2. Samples came from the ongoing ImmuneRACE study (first 160 participants) plus 1,254 subjects from 6 global collaborators. The dataset comprised deeply sampled blood TCRbeta repertoires from subjects exposed to, actively infected with, or recovered from COVID-19. Nearly every sample came with metadata listing a de-identified subject ID, COVID-19 status, age in years and sex. The investigation overall reported the following: How much clinical and demographic metadata was included differed by source and by participant, and the metadata was provided uncurated.

One collaborating source in Seattle enrolled patients while the patients were actively infected and followed the patients over time throughout the course of disease. Collaborating institutions collected whole blood in K2EDTA tubes following their own protocols. Collaborator samples were shipped for TCRbeta analysis as frozen whole blood, isolated PBMCs, or DNA extracted from either sample type. Per the germline V gene, SGHRS is the CDR1 and YFSETQ is the CDR2. V lost 2 bases and J lost 7 bases; the stretch between them is 19 bases long. The CDR3, from cysteine to phenylalanine, totals 17 residues. Of the read, only the CDR3 DNA is kept; its 51 bases are in frame from base 1. TCRbeta CDR3 regions were amplified from genomic DNA using the immunoSEQ Assay, a bias-controlled multiplex PCR. The authors' pipeline ran thus. The number of nucleated cells in each sample was estimated from the amplification of reference gene primers within the assay. To quantify the absolute abundance of each unique TCRbeta CDR3 rearrangement, sequence reads were collapsed and filtered. For each sample, productive Simpson clonality was calculated by taking the square root of Simpson's diversity index across productive rearrangements. TCRdb took over this immuneACCESS table, retaining in-frame rearrangements with V and J assigned. Such tables are incomplete; in checked studies, under half of the missing clones stem from an unresolved V gene, and the remainder is unexplained. For V, J and clone size, that table is used; D and trimming come from the DNA. The sample table contains around 100,000 clones; only one count was recorded for around nine tenths of them. Approximately 1.9% of the sample comes from the top ten.

Comment on this clone: Its antigen is still unknown. No per-base quality is available; no much larger clone lies one base away.

The source of this sequence is a woman in her forties or fifties with COVID-19, enrolled during active disease. The chain employs TRBV5-1 and TRBJ1-6; perhaps TRBD1 is the D gene, with 5 bases matching. Sequencing used peripheral blood. The nucleotide sequence is TGCGCCAGCAGCTTAGAGACGTCAGGGTTAGGGAATTCACCCCTCCACTTT. Its product reads: CASSLETSGLGNSPLHF.